This TCR beta chain was recovered during a study of monozygotic twins with inflammatory bowel disease. Each CDR3 protein gets one entry in TCRdb, which reprocessed the 5' RACE reads and gives no DNA. The specimen's table records hundreds of thousands of distinct CDR3 sequences. About this clonotype itself: Its specificity is not known.

Findings and limits, study-wide: TCRbeta diversity (inverse Simpson) was lower in IBD patients than in healthy co-twins. Telling different T cell subtypes apart from each other was not possible.

CDR3 size: 13 residues. Per the germline V gene, CDR1 is DFQATT and CDR2 is SNEGSKA (reference sequence). The sequence came from a human donor with ulcerative colitis or Crohn's disease, or a healthy co-twin of an affected twin (not recorded which). Material for sequencing was blood. The chain joins TRBV20-1 to TRBJ1-5; TCRdb selects TRBD1, and the lack of DNA leaves this call unchecked. The CDR3 is CSAPRGGGQPQHF.